A selection of T cell receptor beta chains follows, all from one sample in a study of blood T cell repertoires in COVID-19. Sequenced by immunoSEQ multiplex PCR; TCRdb stores in-frame clones only, minus some. The repertoire holds under 95,000 clones, roughly 83% seen once, with about an eighth in the top ten. Sequenced input: peripheral blood. The source of these receptors is a human donor in a cohort sampled during active COVID-19. Each CDR3 is given with its conserved first and last residue. The D gene is left open where the match is weak. Some rows have no size entry. The others give once, few or many, or a class for an expanded clone.

DNA: TGTGCCAGCAGCCAAGATCACGGGAGCTGGAATGAGCAGTTCTTC; CDR3: CASSQDHGSWNEQFF; V: TRBV14; J: TRBJ2-1; D: NA; size: NA; length: 15
DNA: TGCGCCAGCAGCCTAACAGGTCCCTCCTTAGGTGGAAACACCATATATTTT; CDR3: CASSLTGPSLGGNTIYF; V: TRBV5-1; J: TRBJ1-3; D: NA; size: NA; length: 17
DNA: TGCGCCAGCGGACGGCGGACAGGGCGAGGAGCCAACGTCCTGACTTTC; CDR3: CASGRRTGRGANVLTF; V: TRBV5-1; J: TRBJ2-6; D: TRBD1; size: NA; length: 16
DNA: TGTGCCAGCAGTCACCCCGGGACTAGCGGGGGAACTTCAGATACGCAGTATTTT; CDR3: CASSHPGTSGGTSDTQYF; V: TRBV2; J: TRBJ2-3; D: TRBD2; size: NA; length: 18
DNA: TGCGCCAGCAGCCAAGACGGAGGTTCACCCCTCCACTTT; CDR3: CASSQDGGSPLHF; V: TRBV4-1; J: TRBJ1-6; D: NA; size: few; length: 13
DNA: TGTGCCAGTAAGCAAACAGGGTCACGCTCTGGAAACACCATATATTTT; CDR3: CASKQTGSRSGNTIYF; V: TRBV19; J: TRBJ1-3; D: NA; size: once; length: 16
DNA: TGTGCCAGTAGTATGAGCGGTACGAACACCGGGGAGCTGTTTTTT; CDR3: CASSMSGTNTGELFF; V: TRBV19; J: TRBJ2-2; D: NA; size: NA; length: 15
DNA: TGTGCCAGCAGCTTATCTAGCGCCACTAGCACAGATACGCAGTATTTT; CDR3: CASSLSSATSTDTQYF; V: TRBV7-3; J: TRBJ2-3; D: NA; size: NA; length: 16
DNA: TGTGCCAGTAGTCCCCAGACAGGGAACTATGGCTACACCTTC; CDR3: CASSPQTGNYGYTF; V: TRBV19; J: TRBJ1-2; D: TRBD1; size: NA; length: 14
DNA: TGTGCCAGCAGTTTCTCGGGGGACAATGAGCAGTTCTTC; CDR3: CASSFSGDNEQFF; V: TRBV27; J: TRBJ2-1; D: NA; size: NA; length: 13
DNA: TGTGCCAGCAGCGACAGGGTCGATATCTATGGCTACACCTTC; CDR3: CASSDRVDIYGYTF; V: TRBV6-5; J: TRBJ1-2; D: TRBD1; size: NA; length: 14
DNA: TGTGCCAGCAGTTTCTTAGCGGGAGGTTCCTACAATGAGCAGTTCTTC; CDR3: CASSFLAGGSYNEQFF; V: TRBV28; J: TRBJ2-1; D: TRBD2; size: NA; length: 16
DNA: TGCGCCAGCGCCCAGCGGGCTAGCACAGATACGCAGTATTTT; CDR3: CASAQRASTDTQYF; V: TRBV5-1; J: TRBJ2-3; D: NA; size: NA; length: 14
DNA: TGTGCCAGCAGCTTGGACGGTGGAGGCAATCAGCCCCAGCATTTT; CDR3: CASSLDGGGNQPQHF; V: TRBV5-4; J: TRBJ1-5; D: NA; size: NA; length: 15
DNA: TGTGCCAGCAGTGACTATGCGGACAGGGAAAATGAGCAGTTCTTC; CDR3: CASSDYADRENEQFF; V: TRBV6-6; J: TRBJ2-1; D: TRBD1; size: NA; length: 15
DNA: TGTGCCAGCAGTGAGGGAACGGGAGGGCCTTTCCGGGAGTTCTTC; CDR3: CASSEGTGGPFREFF; V: TRBV2; J: TRBJ2-1; D: TRBD2; size: NA; length: 15
DNA: TGCAGCGTTACCGACTCGACTGGCTACACCTTC; CDR3: CSVTDSTGYTF; V: TRBV29-1; J: TRBJ1-2; D: NA; size: NA; length: 11
DNA: TGTGCCAGCAGTGAATTTCGAGCGGGGCACAACAATGAGCAGTTCTTC; CDR3: CASSEFRAGHNNEQFF; V: TRBV25-1; J: TRBJ2-1; D: TRBD2; size: once; length: 16
DNA: TGCGCCAGCAGAATAGTTCGGACAGGGGCGAGGGTCAGCACCGGGGAGCTGTTTTTT; CDR3: CASRIVRTGARVSTGELFF; V: TRBV5-1; J: TRBJ2-2; D: TRBD1; size: NA; length: 19
DNA: TGTGCCAGCAGTAACCGGGGGCGGGGGGCCCAAGAGACCCAGTACTTC; CDR3: CASSNRGRGAQETQYF; V: TRBV28; J: TRBJ2-5; D: TRBD2; size: NA; length: 16
DNA: TGTGCCAGCAGCCTGGGCTCCGGGAAAAACAATGAGCAGTTCTTC; CDR3: CASSLGSGKNNEQFF; V: TRBV3-1/TRBV3-2; J: TRBJ2-1; D: NA; size: NA; length: 15
DNA: TGTGCCAGCAGCTTGAAAAGGACTAGCGGGAGGTGGGATGAGCAGTTCTTC; CDR3: CASSLKRTSGRWDEQFF; V: TRBV7-2; J: TRBJ2-1; D: TRBD2; size: NA; length: 17
DNA: TGTGCCAGCAGTTACTCTGGCAGGGCCTACGAGCAGTACTTC; CDR3: CASSYSGRAYEQYF; V: TRBV6-5; J: TRBJ2-7; D: NA; size: NA; length: 14
DNA: TGTGCTAGCAGCCCTGGGACTAGCGGGAGGAGCGATGAGCAGTTCTTC; CDR3: CASSPGTSGRSDEQFF; V: TRBV7-7; J: TRBJ2-1; D: TRBD2; size: NA; length: 16
DNA: TGTGCCAGCAGCCCTACAGCACTAGCGGGCGATAGCACAGATACGCAGTATTTT; CDR3: CASSPTALAGDSTDTQYF; V: TRBV7-6; J: TRBJ2-3; D: TRBD2; size: once; length: 18
DNA: TGTGCCAGCAGTTTATCTCCAGGACTCGGGACAGTCGAATACGAGCAGTACTTC; CDR3: CASSLSPGLGTVEYEQYF; V: TRBV28; J: TRBJ2-7; D: TRBD1; size: few; length: 18
DNA: TGTGCCAGCAGCGTAGACGGGGGGGATCAGCCCCAGCATTTT; CDR3: CASSVDGGDQPQHF; V: TRBV9; J: TRBJ1-5; D: NA; size: NA; length: 14